Sequencing of this TCR beta chain was carried out in a study of neurological immune-mediated disorders. Time point noted: technical triplicate 2. A total of 2 million PBMCs stored at -80 degrees C provided the unsorted libraries. There are a few counts of this clonotype. Its cognate antigen is unknown. The CDR3 runs 15 residues. The V and J ends lost 6 bases and 6 bases, in that order; junction bases with no gene match: 7. The germline V gene has CDR1 MNHEY and CDR2 SVGAGI. With 10-nucleotide random UMIs, 5'RACE was used to make the cDNA. From 15-18 subjects, over 180 million TCR-beta sequences were obtained in each sequencing run. TCRdb analysed the 5' RACE reads with MiXCR anew, one entry per CDR3 protein. Altogether under 65,000 distinct CDR3 sequences are present, more than 20% being singletons, with the ten largest covering about 4.3%. Study findings and constraints: No CDR3 amino acid sequences were shared by expanded clones across subjects, suggesting private repertoires in all groups.

V gene TRBV6-5 combines with J gene TRBJ2-2; TRBD1 agrees at 10 bases. Sequenced input: PBMCs. The source of this sequence is a man in his sixties with HTLV-1-associated myelopathy (HAM/TSP). DNA of the CDR3: TGTGCCAGCAGGCCGGGACAGGGGTTATCCGGGGAGCTGTTTTTT. This sequence encodes CASRPGQGLSGELFF.